A selection of T cell receptor beta chains follows, all from one sample in a study of regulatory T cells in long-lasting Graves disease. TCRdb recomputed calls from the multiplex PCR reads with MiXCR, one row per CDR3 protein. The sample comprises approximately 470,000 distinct CDR3 sequences, around 15% of which are singletons, and 10% to 15% rests with the top ten. The same data also contributed to another study, on T cells in Graves' hyperthyroidism and ophthalmopathy.

The source was peripheral blood mononuclear cells (PBMCs), collected at new diagnosis, from a patient treated with antithyroid drugs. These receptors were collected from a man aged 40-55 years with Graves disease. CDR3s include the opening cysteine and the closing phenylalanine or tryptophan. A D gene is named only where the DNA matches it firmly.

D | V | CDR3
- | TRBV27 | CASSLVWAGELFF
- | TRBV29-1 | CSVEDDRQETQYF
- | TRBV6-1 | CASSEARGNTDTQYF
- | TRBV19 | CASSIGTAGSSYNEQFF
- | TRBV29-1 | CSVILSYEQYF
TRBD2 | TRBV28 | CASRGAGTSGRHEQFF
- | TRBV20-1 | CSARDLYGTDNYEQYF
- | TRBV20-1 | CSARDPQVADTQYF
- | TRBV5-1 | CASSKTDGETQYF
- | TRBV24-1 | CATSDPAGSYYNEQFF
- | TRBV12-3/TRBV12-4 | CASSLARLFRVGNTEAFF